The rows below give T cell receptor beta chains drawn from one sample of a study of early T cells in non-severe SARS-CoV-2 infection. TCRdb ran MiXCR on the 5' RACE reads and lists one entry per CDR3 protein. The sample shows 60,000 to 85,000 distinct CDR3 sequences, roughly 16% of them seen only once. Sequencing was done on a sample of whole blood. The receptors come from an adult who was a healthcare worker with PCR-confirmed SARS-CoV-2 infection or an uninfected control (not recorded which). Both conserved end residues are part of each CDR3. A D gene is named only where the DNA matches it firmly. Clone sizes are given selectively: once, few, many, or a class where the clone is expanded.

clone size,V gene,D gene,J gene,CDR3 protein,CDR3 DNA
few,TRBV20-1,TRBD2,TRBJ2-3,CSAGTSGGADTQYF,TGCAGTGCGGGGACTAGCGGGGGGGCAGATACGCAGTATTTT
NA,TRBV7-3,TRBD1,TRBJ1-3,CASSTQGASGNTIYF,TGTGCCAGCAGTACTCAGGGGGCCTCTGGAAACACCATATATTTT
NA,TRBV12-3/TRBV12-4,TRBD1,TRBJ2-2,CASSPRTGTDTGELFF,TGTGCCAGCAGTCCTCGGACAGGGACGGACACCGGGGAGCTGTTTTTT
few,TRBV3-1,NA,TRBJ2-1,CASSQGWDEQFF,TGTGCCAGCAGCCAGGGATGGGATGAGCAGTTCTTC
few,TRBV2,NA,TRBJ1-5,CASSEAQGGPQHF,TGTGCCAGCAGTGAAGCCCAAGGTGGGCCCCAGCATTTT
NA,TRBV25-1,NA,TRBJ1-3,CASTMDSLSSGNTIYF,TGTGCCAGCACTATGGACAGTCTCTCCTCTGGAAACACCATATATTTT
few,TRBV29-1,TRBD1,TRBJ2-5,CSGYRDRGHQETQYF,TGCAGCGGCTACCGGGACAGGGGTCATCAAGAGACCCAGTACTTC
NA,TRBV29-1,NA,TRBJ2-4,CSVRPDMNIQYF,TGCAGCGTTAGACCAGATATGAACATTCAGTACTTC
few,TRBV2,TRBD2,TRBJ2-3,CASRPGLAGGGTDTQYF,TGTGCCAGCAGGCCGGGACTAGCGGGGGGGGGCACAGATACGCAGTATTTT
few,TRBV6-2/TRBV6-3,NA,TRBJ2-1,CASSRQDVRTLGNEQFF,TGTGCCAGCAGTAGACAGGACGTGCGAACTCTAGGAAATGAGCAGTTCTTC
few,TRBV19,TRBD2,TRBJ2-5,CASSPFSGGTPETQYF,TGTGCCAGTAGCCCTTTTAGCGGGGGCACCCCCGAGACCCAGTACTTC
few,TRBV12-3/TRBV12-4,NA,TRBJ1-2,CASSFTGGYGYTF,TGTGCCAGCAGTTTCACCGGAGGCTATGGCTACACCTTC
few,TRBV25-1,NA,TRBJ1-1,CASSELTGRNTEAFF,TGTGCCAGCAGTGAATTAACAGGGCGGAACACTGAAGCTTTCTTT
NA,TRBV7-6,NA,TRBJ1-1,CASRGPPLGNTEAFF,TGTGCCAGCAGGGGACCTCCTTTGGGGAACACTGAAGCTTTCTTT
many,TRBV12-3/TRBV12-4,TRBD1,TRBJ1-6,CASSHTGDNSPLHF,TGTGCCAGCAGTCACACAGGGGATAATTCACCCCTCCACTTT
many,TRBV7-9,NA,TRBJ1-2,CASLTARPEGYGYTF,TGTGCCAGTCTAACTGCCAGACCCGAAGGCTATGGCTACACCTTC
NA,TRBV12-3/TRBV12-4,NA,TRBJ1-5,CASSFGLYSNQPQHF,TGTGCCAGCAGTTTTGGTCTATATAGCAATCAGCCCCAGCATTTT
few,TRBV5-1,TRBD1,TRBJ2-3,CASSSGQGTTDTQYF,TGCGCCAGCAGCTCGGGACAGGGGACAACAGATACGCAGTATTTT
few,TRBV5-6,TRBD2,TRBJ2-1,CASTLWGGSSFEQFF,TGTGCCAGCACCCTTTGGGGCGGGAGTTCCTTTGAGCAGTTCTTC
NA,TRBV28,NA,TRBJ2-7,CASSSLGREPYEQYF,TGTGCCAGCAGTTCCCTGGGCAGGGAACCGTACGAGCAGTACTTC
few,TRBV29-1,NA,TRBJ1-1,CSVESPGRVNTEAFF,TGCAGCGTTGAATCCCCCGGACGAGTGAACACTGAAGCTTTCTTT
many,TRBV30,NA,TRBJ1-5,CAWSVRGNQPQHF,TGTGCCTGGAGTGTACGGGGGAATCAGCCCCAGCATTTT
NA,TRBV3-1,TRBD1,TRBJ1-2,CASSHGQGNGYTF,TGTGCCAGCAGCCACGGACAGGGAAATGGCTACACCTTC
many,TRBV27,NA,TRBJ2-7,CASSPSSYEQYF,TGTGCCAGCTCCCCTTCCTCCTACGAGCAGTACTTC
NA,TRBV3-1,TRBD2,TRBJ2-1,CASSRLAGGQGEQFF,TGTGCCAGCAGCCGACTAGCGGGAGGGCAGGGTGAGCAGTTCTTC
few,TRBV29-1,NA,TRBJ1-2,CSVEVEGSGGYTF,TGCAGCGTTGAAGTGGAAGGATCAGGCGGCTACACCTTC
NA,TRBV3-1,NA,TRBJ2-7,CASSPGKYEQYF,TGTGCCAGCAGCCCCGGTAAATACGAGCAGTACTTC
few,TRBV18,NA,TRBJ2-7,CASSQRPGDEQYF,TGTGCCAGCTCACAAAGGCCCGGAGACGAGCAGTACTTC
NA,TRBV19,TRBD2,TRBJ2-1,CASSLAGLYEQFF,TGTGCCAGTAGCCTAGCGGGATTATATGAGCAGTTCTTC
few,TRBV28,NA,TRBJ2-2,CASSLLAGELFF,TGTGCCAGCAGTTTGCTAGCCGGGGAGCTGTTTTTT
NA,TRBV19,NA,TRBJ2-2,CASSGGGRALNTGELFF,TGTGCCAGTAGCGGGGGTGGCAGGGCATTGAACACCGGGGAGCTGTTTTTT
once,TRBV7-2,NA,TRBJ1-2,CANGGSNYGYTF,TGTGCCAACGGGGGGTCGAACTATGGCTACACCTTC
many,TRBV18,TRBD1,TRBJ2-4,CASSQDRGAKNIQYF,TGTGCCAGCTCACAAGACAGGGGGGCCAAAAACATTCAGTACTTC
few,TRBV24-1,TRBD2,TRBJ2-1,CATSDSTSGTYNEQFF,TGTGCCACCAGTGATTCGACTAGCGGGACATACAATGAGCAGTTCTTC
few,TRBV16,NA,TRBJ1-5,CASSQVSSNQPQHF,TGTGCCAGCAGCCAAGTTTCGAGCAATCAGCCCCAGCATTTT
NA,TRBV28,NA,TRBJ2-2,CASSPGAGPTHTGELFF,TGTGCCAGCAGCCCAGGGGCGGGACCTACACACACCGGGGAGCTGTTTTTT
many,TRBV20-1,NA,TRBJ2-6,CSARAPSYGGLGSGANVLTF,TGCAGTGCTAGAGCCCCTTCGTATGGGGGTCTTGGTTCTGGGGCCAACGTCCTGACTTTC
NA,TRBV28,NA,TRBJ2-4,CASSPPGAKNIQYF,TGTGCCAGCAGTCCCCCTGGGGCCAAAAACATTCAGTACTTC
few,TRBV7-9,NA,TRBJ2-7,CASSPRAIYEQYF,TGTGCCAGCAGCCCACGGGCTATCTACGAGCAGTACTTC
NA,TRBV7-9,TRBD1,TRBJ2-7,CASSPTGAGRYEQYF,TGTGCCAGCAGCCCGACAGGGGCGGGGAGGTACGAGCAGTACTTC
NA,TRBV7-9,NA,TRBJ2-7,CASSLATYEQYF,TGTGCCAGCAGCTTAGCGACCTACGAGCAGTACTTC
many,TRBV28,NA,TRBJ1-6,CASSVPGGNSPLHF,TGTGCCAGCAGCGTTCCGGGAGGGAATTCACCCCTCCACTTT